The clone carrying this T cell receptor (beta chain) was detected only a few times. What it recognizes is unknown. Profiling relied on immunoSEQ multiplex PCR, and the TCRdb table lists in-frame clones only, not all of them. The sample contains 15,000 to 20,000 clones, under 55% of which appear only once. Germline V gene sequence: CDR1 SGHRS, CDR2 YFSETQ. V lost 6 bases and J lost 0, with 12 bases in between. The CDR3 is made up of 14 amino acids. Indicated treatment: 15 Gy SBRT to primary tumor, nephrectomy 4 weeks later. The data were obtained in a study of radiation and T cells in renal cell carcinoma. Study results and caveats: Sampling covered only 0.95 to 1 g of each tumor. No pretreatment tumor biopsies were available for baseline clonotypes.

V and J are TRBV5-1 and TRBJ1-2, with D possibly matching TRBD1 (5 bases). The sample was tumor tissue, taken from a patient whose treatment included radiotherapy and nephrectomy. The origin of this receptor is a man aged 45-60 years with renal cell carcinoma. The CDR3 DNA sequence: TGCGCCAGCAATAGCCAGGGCTCTAACTATGGCTACACCTTC. As protein: CASNSQGSNYGYTF.